The present TCR beta chain was sequenced within a study of CD8+CD57+ T cells in acquired aplastic anemia. Study summary: Sorted CD4+ and CD8+ cells yielded around 3.2 ug of DNA on average. An average of around 11 million reads for CD4+ cells was obtained from healthy donors.

The study, taken as a whole, reports: Controls did not differ significantly from patients in CD8+ Simpson's diversity. Overlapping CD8+ CDR3 repertoires of patients and controls contained around 31 shared sequences.

According to the study, genomic DNA was the template for TCR beta VDJ and CDR3 profiling. TCRdb reprocessed the reads with MiXCR, giving one entry per CDR3 protein. The sample lists approximately 81,000 distinct CDR3 sequences; about half were seen once. Comment on this clonotype: No antigen is known for it. The germline gene is not matched at one end of the junction; a read error may be the cause.

Per the germline V gene, CDR1 is SGHNT and CDR2 is YENEEA. The CDR3 sequence is 15 residues long. The chain uses TRBV11-3 and TRBJ2-5; unclear D gene. The sequencing input was sorted CD4+, CD8+, or CD8+CD57+ T cells (not recorded which) from PBMCs. This TCR was sampled from a human donor in good health, serving as a control. CDR3 in DNA: TGTGCCAGCAGATTAGAGTATGGGAACCAAGAGACCCAGTACTTC. Encoded protein: CASRLEYGNQETQYF. The full variable domain, with the rest looked up from reference TRBV11-3 and TRBJ2-5, is EAGVVQSPRYKIIEKKQPVAFWCNPISGHNTLYWYLQNLGQGPELLIRYENEEAVDDSQLPKDRFSAERLKGVDSTLKIQPAELGDSAVYLCASRLEYGNQETQYFGPGTRLLVL.